A selection of T cell receptor beta chains follows, all from one sample in a study of T cell changes during pregnancy in multiple sclerosis. TCRdb's copy holds only in-frame clones and misses some; the assay was immunoSEQ multiplex PCR. This table holds about 50,000 clones, around 94% found once. The specimen was CD4+ T cells from peripheral blood mononuclear cells, collected in the third trimester of pregnancy. The origin of the receptors is a female donor with multiple sclerosis, enrolled in a pregnancy study. Both conserved end residues are part of each CDR3. A D gene is named only where the DNA matches it firmly. Rows give clone size only sometimes, using once, few, many, or a class for an expanded clone.

clone size	V gene	J gene	D gene	CDR3 protein	CDR3 DNA
-	TRBV28	TRBJ1-1	TRBD1	CASSLVPGQGMSTEAFF	TGTGCCAGCAGTTTAGTCCCGGGACAGGGGATGAGCACTGAAGCTTTCTTT
-	TRBV19	TRBJ2-7	-	CASTINLWSYEQYF	TGTGCCAGTACTATCAATCTGTGGAGCTACGAGCAGTACTTC
-	TRBV15	TRBJ2-7	-	CATSPKGSFPYEQYF	TGTGCCACCAGCCCTAAAGGGAGTTTCCCCTACGAGCAGTACTTC
-	TRBV5-4	TRBJ1-5	TRBD1	CASSSRDRGQPQHF	TGTGCCAGCAGCTCACGGGACAGGGGCCAGCCCCAGCATTTT
-	TRBV6-5	TRBJ1-4	-	CASSYSPGGSEKLFF	TGTGCCAGCAGTTACTCGCCGGGTGGCAGTGAAAAACTGTTTTTT
-	TRBV19	TRBJ1-4	-	CASRSYRGTNEKLFF	TGTGCCAGTAGATCCTACCGAGGAACTAATGAAAAACTGTTTTTT
-	TRBV20-1	TRBJ2-1	-	CSASTEQFF	TGCAGTGCTTCTACCGAGCAGTTCTTC
-	TRBV7-3	TRBJ2-1	TRBD2	CASSPLAGAYNEQFF	TGTGCCAGCAGCCCTCTGGCGGGGGCCTACAATGAGCAGTTCTTC
-	TRBV6-1	TRBJ2-1	-	CASRLGTRVDEQFF	TGTGCCAGTCGGTTGGGTACTAGGGTGGACGAGCAGTTCTTC
once	TRBV27	TRBJ2-6	TRBD1	CASSSQGAGGANVLTF	TGTGCCAGCAGTTCACAGGGGGCTGGTGGGGCCAACGTCCTGACTTTC
-	TRBV27	TRBJ1-2	TRBD1	CASRAQTGALGGYTF	TGTGCCAGCAGGGCCCAAACAGGGGCATTGGGCGGCTACACCTTC
-	TRBV21-1	TRBJ2-2	-	CAWQQQMNCQGGAGELFF	TGTGCCTGGCAGCAGCAAATGAATTGCCAAGGAGGAGCCGGGGAGCTGTTTTTT
-	TRBV18	TRBJ1-6	-	CASSQFGSRLNSPLHF	TGTGCCAGCTCACAATTCGGAAGCAGGCTTAATTCACCCCTCCACTTT
-	TRBV7-2	TRBJ1-2	TRBD1	CASSLRDREWYGYTF	TGTGCCAGCAGCTTACGTGACAGGGAGTGGTATGGCTACACCTTC
-	TRBV5-6	TRBJ1-2	-	CASSLSSYGYTF	TGTGCCAGCAGCTTGTCGTCGTATGGCTACACCTTC
-	TRBV19	TRBJ1-5	TRBD1	CASSLPDRGRVVNQPQHF	TGTGCCAGTAGTCTCCCGGACAGGGGGCGCGTGGTCAATCAGCCCCAGCATTTT
-	TRBV7-6	TRBJ2-1	TRBD1	CASSRQGSYNEQFF	TGTGCCAGCAGCCGACAGGGGTCCTACAATGAGCAGTTCTTC
-	TRBV7-6	TRBJ2-1	TRBD1	CASSKGQSSYNEQFF	TGTGCCAGCAGCAAGGGACAGAGCTCCTACAATGAGCAGTTCTTC
-	TRBV19	TRBJ2-1	TRBD1	CASSIADRDYNEQFF	TGTGCCAGTAGTATCGCTGACAGGGACTACAATGAGCAGTTCTTC
-	TRBV10-3	TRBJ1-4	TRBD1	CAIAGTANEKLFF	TGTGCCATCGCCGGGACAGCTAATGAAAAACTGTTTTTT
-	TRBV5-4	TRBJ1-1	TRBD1	CASSTPGTVRGEAFF	TGTGCCAGCAGCACCCCCGGGACAGTGAGGGGTGAAGCTTTCTTT
-	TRBV6-5	TRBJ2-7	-	CASSYLGASTHEQYF	TGTGCCAGCAGTTACCTTGGGGCGTCTACCCACGAGCAGTACTTC
-	TRBV7-3	TRBJ2-1	TRBD2	CASSRSGGEGNEQFF	TGTGCCAGCAGCCGTAGCGGGGGGGAGGGTAATGAGCAGTTCTTC
-	TRBV19	TRBJ2-2	-	CASNWGQGRTGELFF	TGTGCCAGTAATTGGGGGCAGGGTCGAACCGGGGAGCTGTTTTTT
-	TRBV18	TRBJ2-7	TRBD2	CASSPLSSLGLGTDEQYF	TGTGCCAGCTCACCACTATCGAGCCTGGGACTAGGGACTGACGAGCAGTACTTC
once	TRBV9	TRBJ2-1	TRBD1	CASSVVGTGGNEQFF	TGTGCCAGCAGCGTAGTCGGGACAGGGGGCAATGAGCAGTTCTTC
-	TRBV11-3	TRBJ1-6	TRBD1	CASSLVTGGNYNSPLHF	TGTGCCAGCAGCTTAGTTACAGGGGGAAACTATAATTCACCCCTCCACTTT
-	TRBV7-9	TRBJ1-6	-	CASSTIKGRTEDNSPLHF	TGTGCCAGCAGCACGATAAAAGGCCGGACAGAAGATAATTCACCCCTCCACTTT
-	TRBV21-1	TRBJ1-2	-	CASSIPGTGPNYGYTF	TGTGCCAGCAGCATACCCGGGACAGGGCCTAACTATGGCTACACCTTC
once	TRBV5-1	TRBJ2-1	-	CASSSSSYNEQFF	TGCGCCAGCAGCTCGAGCTCCTACAATGAGCAGTTCTTC
once	TRBV19	TRBJ1-5	TRBD1	CASSIGTGVGGNQPQHF	TGTGCCAGTAGTATCGGGACAGGGGTCGGCGGCAATCAGCCCCAGCATTTT
-	TRBV5-1	TRBJ2-5	TRBD2	CASSLALAGGQETQYF	TGCGCCAGCAGCTTAGCGTTAGCGGGGGGGCAAGAGACCCAGTACTTC
-	TRBV6-1	TRBJ1-1	-	CASCRVFDTEAFF	TGTGCCAGCTGCAGGGTTTTTGATACTGAAGCTTTCTTT
-	TRBV19	TRBJ1-6	TRBD1	CASSIGTGVSPLHF	TGTGCCAGTAGTATAGGGACAGGTGTATCACCCCTCCACTTT
-	TRBV25-1	TRBJ2-2	TRBD2	CASSEYQRGGRTGELFF	TGTGCCAGCAGTGAATATCAACGGGGGGGCCGCACCGGGGAGCTGTTTTTT
-	TRBV15	TRBJ1-1	-	CATSPRQIHSFGAFF	TGTGCCACCAGCCCTCGACAGATACACTCGTTCGGGGCTTTCTTT
-	TRBV6-1	TRBJ2-5	TRBD1	CASSKFGTAQETQYF	TGTGCCAGCAGTAAATTTGGGACAGCCCAAGAGACCCAGTACTTC